This T cell receptor (beta chain) was observed in a study of blood T cells in healthy people across ages. Study-level points and caveats: More naive CD4+ cells and higher diversity marked long-lived donors relative to aged donors. As age increased, TCR beta diversity per million T cells fell in a roughly linear fashion. The unsorted PBMCs prevented any conclusive comparison of naive versus antigen-experienced cells.

Regarding this clonotype: What it binds is not known.

Primers used in a second PCR of about 6 to 11 cycles were a sample-barcoded 5' primer and a J-beta primer mix. A single record per CDR3 protein comes from TCRdb applying MiXCR to the 5' RACE reads. The table shows roughly 1,300,000 distinct CDR3 sequences, with approximately 60% occurring only once. The CDR3 has 13 amino acids. Germline lookup yields CDR1 MGHDK and CDR2 SYGVNS. The junction had 2 bases not matched to a gene; V was cut back by 4 bases and J by 6 bases. The TCR was taken from a young man in good health. Sequenced: blood. The J gene is TRBJ2-2, the V gene TRBV25-1; TRBD1 aligns across 7 bases. CDR3 in DNA: TGTGCCAGCAGTGCCGGGACAGCCGGGGAGCTGTTTTTT. Protein: CASSAGTAGELFF.